A selection of T cell receptor beta chains follows, all from one sample in a study of T cells in Graves' hyperthyroidism and ophthalmopathy. One entry per CDR3 protein, called by TCRdb with MiXCR from the multiplex PCR reads. There are roughly 240,000 distinct CDR3 sequences in the sample; more than 20% occur only once, and about 40% lies in the top ten. Sequenced: blood. The source of these receptors is a middle-aged woman with Graves' ophthalmopathy. The conserved cysteine and the conserved F or W are not part of the CDR3 here. Clone size appears in some rows only: once, few, many, or a class for an expanded clone.

cdr3_aa j_call clone_size v_call
ASTARTGRAEQY TRBJ2-7 few TRBV28
ASSDAGTGDLQPQH TRBJ1-5 NA TRBV4-1
ASSLVLAGGVGETQY TRBJ2-5 NA TRBV7-8
ASKTGATGELF TRBJ2-2 many TRBV6-5
AWSVQGSQPQH TRBJ1-5 once TRBV30
SAAPTVWEQY TRBJ2-7 many TRBV20-1
ASSLVGWNIQY TRBJ2-4 many TRBV28
ASSFEVGETQY TRBJ2-5 many TRBV27
ASSLSTSGGETQY TRBJ2-5 many TRBV28
SASPGERARGTIY TRBJ1-3 many TRBV20-1
ASSSPWGAGETQY TRBJ2-5 many TRBV7-9
ASTLGQGNSPLH TRBJ1-6 NA TRBV28
ASSLNRGTGELF TRBJ2-2 many TRBV12-3/TRBV12-4
ASSDSNSYNEQF TRBJ2-1 many TRBV6-5
ASSLLAGQTAF TRBJ1-1 NA TRBV7-3
ASSEHRASNTEAF TRBJ1-1 NA TRBV2
ASSEDSGGVEQY TRBJ2-7 many TRBV2
SVGLASYEQY TRBJ2-7 few TRBV29-1
ASRPSFGATYEQY TRBJ2-7 NA TRBV5-1